This T cell receptor beta chain comes out of a study of cytomegalovirus exposure and HLA in healthy donors. About the research overall: The 120 or so validation repertoires were produced on the same platform as the 550 to 700 repertoires of the first cohort. This was reported in a later analysis.

With respect to this clone: Its antigen is still unknown.

Produced via immunoSEQ multiplex PCR; TCRdb's table is partial and in-frame only. The profile shows about 54,000 clones, around nine tenths of them singletons. Losses at the gene ends were 4 bases for V and 0 bases for J; bases not matched to a gene: 8. CDR3 size: 17 residues. Germline V CDR1 and CDR2: SGHNT, YYREEE (reference sequence). Findings of the study overall: Cytomegalovirus association was listed for around 170 TCR beta chains.

This TCR came from a woman in her late teens or twenties in good health and CMV-seropositive. The sample taken for sequencing was PBMCs. The chain recombines TRBV5-4 with TRBJ2-5; 11 positions agree with TRBD2. DNA for the CDR3: TGTGCCAGCAGCCGGGGACTAGCGGATAGGTACCAAGAGACCCAGTACTTC. Protein sequence: CASSRGLADRYQETQYF.